This entry describes one TCR beta chain. Its antigen is not yet known. It has no much larger one-base neighbor in the sample; base qualities were not kept. Counted from cysteine to phenylalanine, this CDR3 has 13 amino acids. Only the CDR3 part of the read is kept: 39 bases, read in frame from the first base. Relative to germline, V is 1 base shorter and J is 4 bases shorter, with 7 bases between their ends. Reading the germline V gene gives CDR1 SNHLY and CDR2 FYNNEI. The immunoSEQ Assay, a bias-controlled multiplex PCR, was used to amplify TCRbeta CDR3 regions from genomic DNA. Per the authors' processing: The number of nucleated cells in each sample was estimated by amplification of reference gene primers within the assay. Sequence reads were collapsed and filtered to measure the absolute abundance of every unique TCRbeta CDR3 rearrangement. For each sample, productive Simpson clonality was calculated by taking the square root of Simpson's diversity index across productive rearrangements. Drawn from immuneACCESS, this table holds only the in-frame rearrangements with V and J called that TCRdb kept. Clones are partly lost; checked studies trace under half to an unresolved V gene and leave the rest unexplained. V and J calls and clone size are as listed in that table; D and trimming were resolved from the DNA. In all, the sample holds over 55,000 clones, and over 70% of those were seen once. In total, the top ten clones hold roughly 5.6% of the sample.

The collaborating institutions used their own protocols to collect whole blood in K2EDTA tubes. For TCRbeta analysis, collaborator samples were shipped as frozen whole blood, as isolated PBMCs, or as DNA extracted from either sample type. This sample is part of a study of blood T cell repertoires in COVID-19 (dated by TCRdb to about 2020). In terms of the full investigation: Samples covering the acute and convalescent phases of COVID-19 were provided by collaborators in the United States, Italy and Spain. The samples were drawn from two sources: the first 160 participants of the ongoing ImmuneRACE study, and about 1,300 subjects contributed by 6 global collaborators. Nearly every sample came with metadata listing a de-identified subject ID, COVID-19 status, age in years and sex. The material from the prospective study consisted of cDNA or gDNA derived from T cells, B-cell-depleted T cells, or PBMCs. The repertoires were released in a freely available public database meant as a resource for research on the immune response to SARS-CoV-2. Deeply sampled blood TCRbeta repertoires from subjects exposed to, actively infected with, or recovered from COVID-19 were included in the dataset. Where available, HLA class I and class II types were taken from metadata supplied by the sample provider and were not determined by assay-based typing. The research as a whole found: The quantity of clinical and demographic metadata differed by source and by participant and was supplied without curation.

Material: peripheral blood. The sequence was obtained from a man between 45 and 60 years old with active COVID-19. The chain was built from TRBV2 and TRBJ1-2, and TRBD1 may be the D gene, going by 5 matching bases. This receptor carries the CDR3 CASSEGQSYGYTF. Here is the DNA: TGTGCCAGCAGTGAAGGACAGAGCTATGGCTACACCTTC. Joined to the reference TRBV2 and TRBJ1-2 proteins, this CDR3 gives the full variable domain: EPEVTQTPSHQVTQMGQEVILRCVPISNHLYFYWYRQILGQKVEFLVSFYNNEISEKSEIFDDQFSVERPDGSNFTLKIRSTKLEDSAMYFCASSEGQSYGYTFGSGTRLTVV.